Sequencing of this T cell receptor (beta chain) was carried out in a study of T-cell reconstitution after alpha-beta-depleted transplantation in children (TCRdb year 2016). General notes on the study: The study quantitatively tracked T-cell immune reconstitution after TCRalphabeta/CD19-depleted allogeneic hematopoietic cell transplantation in children using TCR repertoire profiling. Here is what the overall study found, with its caveats: The apparently early recovery of alphabetaT-cell counts about two months after transplant reportedly depended on only several hundred rapidly expanded clones that came from non-depleted graft cells. Over the following months the frequencies of hyperexpanded clones went down, and after one year T-cell counts and TCRbeta diversity were mostly credited to newly produced T cells. The high TCRbeta diversity at day 60 in some patients was ascribed to recipient T cells and intrathymic progenitors that had survived conditioning.

The CDR3 runs 16 residues from the cysteine to the phenylalanine. Only the CDR3 portion is preserved as DNA: 48 bases, with reading frame beginning at the first base. The trim is 0 bases for V and 3 bases for J, with a gap of 16 bases between the germline ends. The germline V gene specifies SGHRS as CDR1 and YFSETQ as CDR2. The receptor library was made with PCR. TCRdb shows the sequencer as Illumina HiSeq 2500. Molecular barcoding was employed in the preparation of TCR libraries, with unique molecular identifiers being used to normalize TCRbeta repertoire quantification. Using fastp trimming at Q25 and MiXCR clonotype assembly, TCRdb reanalyzed the public sequencing data and kept in-frame beta chains. Rows with a matching CDR3 protein are joined into one entry that keeps the most common DNA and genes. Here the sample has about 980,000 distinct CDR3 sequences; around 30% occur a single time. The ten largest clones add up to around 30% of the sample.

In the case of this clonotype: Which antigen it targets is not known. Base quality data are lacking; no much larger clone is found one base away.

Per the publication, the treatment or condition label means: allogeneic hematopoietic cell transplantation with graft depleted of TCRalphabeta T cells and CD19 B cells. Transplant recipients were children who received TCRalphabeta/CD19-depleted allogeneic hematopoietic cell grafts. The clonotype originates from a boy younger than two who had a stem cell transplant for SCID, so the T cells may come from the graft donor. The sample here was PBMCs, mostly from graft donor cells, taken 360 days after TCRalphabeta/CD19-depleted stem cell transplant. The chain is made from TRBV5-1 and TRBJ2-7, and perhaps TRBD1 as D gene, on 5 matching bases. In nucleotide form, the sequence is TGCGCCAGCAGCTTGGCCGTTTGGGCAGGGAACTACGAGCAGTACTTC. The resulting protein is CASSLAVWAGNYEQYF.